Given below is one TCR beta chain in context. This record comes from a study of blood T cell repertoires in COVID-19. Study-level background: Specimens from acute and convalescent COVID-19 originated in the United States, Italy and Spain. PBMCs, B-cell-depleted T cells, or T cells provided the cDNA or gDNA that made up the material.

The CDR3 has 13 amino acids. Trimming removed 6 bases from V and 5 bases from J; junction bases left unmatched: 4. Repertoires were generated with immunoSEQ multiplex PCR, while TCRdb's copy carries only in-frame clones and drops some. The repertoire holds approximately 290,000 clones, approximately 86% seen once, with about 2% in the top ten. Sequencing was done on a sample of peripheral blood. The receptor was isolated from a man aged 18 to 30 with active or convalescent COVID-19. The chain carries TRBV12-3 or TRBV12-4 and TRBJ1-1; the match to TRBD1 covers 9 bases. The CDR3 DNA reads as TGTGCCAGCAGGACAGGGGGAGGTACTGAAGCTTTCTTT. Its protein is CASRTGGGTEAFF.